One and the same sample provided the 9 T cell receptor beta chains below, sequenced in a study of post-analysis software for immune sequencing data. Whole-study findings and limits: Controls showed lower frequencies than patients for roughly five TRBV segments, and TRBV5-6, TRBV5-1 and TRBV20-1 were among these.

These receptors lack a known antigen. The TCR beta cDNA libraries contained unique molecular identifiers. TCRdb redid the calling of the PCR reads with MiXCR, one entry per CDR3 protein. The table lists just over 250,000 distinct CDR3 sequences, about 40% of them singletons. Sequencing input: blood. These receptors were collected from a girl aged 5 to 17 with multiple sclerosis.

The chain recombines TRBV5-1 with TRBJ2-5; D might be TRBD1 or TRBD2, each matching 5 bases. Germline V gene lookup returns CDR1 SGHRS and CDR2 YFSETQ. The V gene lost 3 bases and the J gene lost 4 bases, with 13 bases spanning the gap. The CDR3 sequence is 14 residues long. The CDR3 sequence: CASSWGPRSETQYF. The DNA for the CDR3 is TGCGCCAGCAGCTGGGGACCGCGGTCAGAGACCCAGTACTTC.

This clonotype was seen a few times. The V call is TRBV3-1, the J call TRBJ1-2, with a tentative D call TRBD1 (5 bases). CDR3 size: 16 residues. Trimming pared 4 bases from V and 2 bases from J, leaving 17 bases between. Germline V gene sequence: CDR1 LGHDT, CDR2 YNNKEL (reference sequence). CDR3 nucleotide sequence: TGTGCCAGCAGCCCTCATGTAGGTGGGGGGAACTATGGCTACACCTTC. This translates into CASSPHVGGGNYGYTF. Based on the CDR3 plus reference TRBV3-1 and TRBJ1-2, the full variable domain is DTAVSQTPKYLVTQMGNDKSIKCEQNLGHDTMYWYKQDSKKFLKIMFSYNNKELIINETVPNRFSPKSPDKAHLNLHINSLELGDSAVYFCASSPHVGGGNYGYTFGSGTRLTVV.

The V gene is TRBV4-1, the J gene TRBJ2-7; D remains ambiguous. Trimming pared 6 bases from V and 0 bases from J, leaving 15 bases between. Germline V gives CDR1 MGHRA, CDR2 YSYEKL. The CDR3 has 15 amino acids. The DNA of the CDR3 is TGCGCCAGCAGTCCAACCGACGCGGCCTCCTACGAGCAGTACTTC. It codes for CASSPTDAASYEQYF.

The chain recombines TRBV4-2 with TRBJ1-3; D perhaps matches TRBD1 (5 bases). The CDR3 has 14 amino acids. In germline, CDR1 is LGHNA, CDR2 YNFKEQ. Trimming took off 2 bases at V and 0 bases at J, with 5 bases between the two ends. CDR3 in DNA: TGTGCCAGCAGCCAAAGGGGCTCTGGAAACACCATATATTTT. This sequence encodes CASSQRGSGNTIYF.

For this clonotype: Possible read error: a much larger clone is one base away. The chain links TRBV5-1 to TRBJ2-7; 9 bases are a match to TRBD1. Per germline, CDR1 SGHRS and CDR2 YFSETQ. V lost 5 bases to trimming and J lost 7 bases; unmatched junction nucleotides: 13. CDR3 size: 15 residues. CDR3 DNA sequence: TGCGCCAGCAGATTACAGGGGGCGGCCTACAATGAGCAGTACTTC. Translating gives CASRLQGAAYNEQYF.

At least ten counts were recorded for this clonotype. The V call is TRBV6-2 or TRBV6-3, the J call TRBJ1-5; TRBD1 matches 10 bases. CDR1 and CDR2 from the germline V gene are MNHEY and SVGEGT. The V gene end was trimmed by 6 bases and the J gene end by 2 bases; junction bases not matched to a gene: 7. CDR3 size: 16 residues. The CDR3 is CASRFPGTGGNQPQHF. The CDR3 nucleotides read TGTGCCAGCAGATTTCCCGGGACAGGGGGCAATCAGCCCCAGCATTTT.

The chain has TRBV18 and TRBJ2-7; unclear D gene. The CDR3 runs 14 residues. Trimming shortened V by 5 bases and J by 5 bases, and 16 bases separated the two germline ends. Germline CDR1 reads KGHSH; CDR2 reads LQKENI. The CDR3 loop reads CASSSRNLGHEQYF. The CDR3 DNA follows: TGTGCCAGCTCATCTCGGAACCTTGGGCACGAGCAGTACTTC. Variable domain in full (rest from reference TRBV18 and TRBJ2-7): NAGVMQNPRHLVRRRGQEARLRCSPMKGHSHVYWYRQLPEEGLKFMVYLQKENIIDESGMPKERFSAEFPKEGPSILRIQQVVRGDSAAYFCASSSRNLGHEQYFGPGTRLTVT.

The chain has TRBV4-1 and TRBJ1-5, with D uncertain. Trimming left V 1 base short and J 2 bases short, with 21 bases between. Germline assignment: CDR1 MGHRA and CDR2 YSYEKL. This CDR3 spans 19 amino acids. The CDR3: CASSQVPVPLLVRNQPQHF. CDR3 DNA sequence: TGCGCCAGCAGCCAAGTGCCCGTGCCCCTCTTGGTCCGCAATCAGCCCCAGCATTTT.

As for this clonotype: This may arise from a read error, as a much more abundant clone is one base away. The CDR3 reads CTSRQETQYF. The CDR3 DNA sequence: TGTACCAGCAGACAAGAGACCCAGTACTTC. The chain links TRBV6-6 to TRBJ2-5, with no clear D. Germline loops: CDR1 MNHNY, CDR2 SVGAGI (reference sequence). The CDR3 is 10 amino acids.